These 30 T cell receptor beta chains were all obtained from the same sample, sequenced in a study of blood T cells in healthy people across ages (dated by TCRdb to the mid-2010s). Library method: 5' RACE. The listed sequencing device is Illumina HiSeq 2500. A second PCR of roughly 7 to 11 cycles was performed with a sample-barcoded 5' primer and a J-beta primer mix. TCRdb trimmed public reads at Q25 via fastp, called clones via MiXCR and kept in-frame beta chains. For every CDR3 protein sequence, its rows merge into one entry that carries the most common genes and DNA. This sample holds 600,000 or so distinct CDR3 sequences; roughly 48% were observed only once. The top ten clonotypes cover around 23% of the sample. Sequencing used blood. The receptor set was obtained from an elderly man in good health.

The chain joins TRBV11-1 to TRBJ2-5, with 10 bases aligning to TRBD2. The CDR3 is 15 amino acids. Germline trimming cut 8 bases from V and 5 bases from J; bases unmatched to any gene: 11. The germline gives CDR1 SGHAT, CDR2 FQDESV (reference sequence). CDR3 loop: CASGIRSGGDETQYF. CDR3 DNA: TGTGCCAGCGGTATACGGAGCGGGGGGGATGAGACCCAGTACTTC.

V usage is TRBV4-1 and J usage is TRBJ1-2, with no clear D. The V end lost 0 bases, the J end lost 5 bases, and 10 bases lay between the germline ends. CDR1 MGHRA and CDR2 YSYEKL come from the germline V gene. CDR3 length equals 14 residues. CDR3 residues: CASSQDPGLYGYTF. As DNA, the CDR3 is TGCGCCAGCAGCCAAGATCCGGGGTTATATGGCTACACCTTC.

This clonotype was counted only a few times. CDR3 sequence reads: CATSGGGSGANVLTF. The CDR3 nucleotides are TGTGCCACCAGCGGAGGTGGTTCCGGGGCCAACGTCCTGACTTTC. The rearrangement links TRBV15 to TRBJ2-6; D may be TRBD2 (5 bases). This CDR3 is built from 15 residues. V lost 5 bases and J 4 bases, leaving 12 bases between the germline ends. Germline loops: CDR1 LNHNV, CDR2 YYDKDF (reference sequence).

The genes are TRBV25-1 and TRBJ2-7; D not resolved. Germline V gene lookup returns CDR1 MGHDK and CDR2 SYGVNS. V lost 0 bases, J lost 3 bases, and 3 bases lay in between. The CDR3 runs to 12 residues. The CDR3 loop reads CASSEYSYEQYF. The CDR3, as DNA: TGTGCCAGCAGTGAATACAGCTACGAGCAGTACTTC.

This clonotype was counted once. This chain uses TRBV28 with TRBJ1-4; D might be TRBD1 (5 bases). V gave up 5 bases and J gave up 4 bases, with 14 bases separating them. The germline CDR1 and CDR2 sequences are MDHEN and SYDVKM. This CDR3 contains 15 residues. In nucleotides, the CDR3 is TGTGCCAGCAGTACCCCGGGACGGGGTAATGAAAAACTGTTTTTT. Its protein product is CASSTPGRGNEKLFF.

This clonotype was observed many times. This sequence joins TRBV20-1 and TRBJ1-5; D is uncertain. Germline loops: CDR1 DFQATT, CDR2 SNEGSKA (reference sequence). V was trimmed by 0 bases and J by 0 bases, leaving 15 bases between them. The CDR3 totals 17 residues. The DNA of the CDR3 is TGCAGTGCTAGAGATCTTCCGAGAATGTATAGCAATCAGCCCCAGCATTTT. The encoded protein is CSARDLPRMYSNQPQHF.

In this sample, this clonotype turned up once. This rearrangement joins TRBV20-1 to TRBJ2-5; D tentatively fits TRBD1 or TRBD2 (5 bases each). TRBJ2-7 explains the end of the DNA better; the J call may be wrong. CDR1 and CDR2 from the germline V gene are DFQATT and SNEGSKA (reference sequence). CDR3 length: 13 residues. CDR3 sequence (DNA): TGCAGTGCTCGGGGACCGATAACCTACGAGCAGTACTTC. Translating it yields CSARGPITYEQYF.

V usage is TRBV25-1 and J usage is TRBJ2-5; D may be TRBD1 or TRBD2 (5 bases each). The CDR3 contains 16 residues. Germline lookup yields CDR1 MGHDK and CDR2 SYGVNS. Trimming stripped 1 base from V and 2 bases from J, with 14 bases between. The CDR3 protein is CASSELGAGKQETQYF. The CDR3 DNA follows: TGTGCCAGCAGTGAATTAGGGGCGGGTAAACAAGAGACCCAGTACTTC.

The CDR3 spells CASSPVRGGALASTDTQYF. Here the CDR3 DNA reads TGTGCCAGCTCACCCGTACGCGGGGGGGCCCTCGCTAGCACAGATACGCAGTATTTT. The J gene is TRBJ2-3, the V gene TRBV18, with TRBD2 identical over 9 bases. The CDR3 contains 19 residues. Losses at the gene ends were 3 bases for V and 0 bases for J; bases not matched to a gene: 13. Germline V CDR1 and CDR2: KGHSH, LQKENI.

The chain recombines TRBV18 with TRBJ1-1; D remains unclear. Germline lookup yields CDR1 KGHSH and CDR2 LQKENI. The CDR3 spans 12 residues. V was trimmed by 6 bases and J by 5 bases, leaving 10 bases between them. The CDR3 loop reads CASSPRETEAFF. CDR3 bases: TGTGCCAGCTCGCCGAGGGAGACTGAAGCTTTCTTT. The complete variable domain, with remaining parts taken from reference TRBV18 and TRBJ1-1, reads NAGVMQNPRHLVRRRGQEARLRCSPMKGHSHVYWYRQLPEEGLKFMVYLQKENIIDESGMPKERFSAEFPKEGPSILRIQQVVRGDSAAYFCASSPRETEAFFGQGTRLTVV.

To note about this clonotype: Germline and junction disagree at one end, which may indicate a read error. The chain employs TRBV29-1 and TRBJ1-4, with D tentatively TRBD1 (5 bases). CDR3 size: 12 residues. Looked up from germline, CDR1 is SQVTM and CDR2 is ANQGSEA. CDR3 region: CAASRGYEKLFF. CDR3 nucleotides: TGTGCCGCCAGCCGGGGGTATGAAAAACTGTTTTTT.

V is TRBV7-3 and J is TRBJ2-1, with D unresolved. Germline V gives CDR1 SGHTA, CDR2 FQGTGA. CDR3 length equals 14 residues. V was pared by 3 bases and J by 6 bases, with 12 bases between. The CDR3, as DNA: TGTGCCAGCAGCTTCGAAAGACCCTTCAATGAGCAGTTCTTC. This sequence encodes CASSFERPFNEQFF.

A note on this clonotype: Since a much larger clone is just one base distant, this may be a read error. The CDR3 DNA reads as TGTGCCAGCAGTGATGGGACAGGGGATGAAAAACTGTTTTTT. Its protein product is CASSDGTGDEKLFF. The rearrangement uses TRBV6-5 and TRBJ1-4; 10 nucleotides align to TRBD1. Germline V gene data show CDR1 as MNHEY and CDR2 as SVGAGI. V shed 5 bases, J shed 6 bases, and the junction held 3 bases outside the gene matches. CDR3 length: 14 residues.

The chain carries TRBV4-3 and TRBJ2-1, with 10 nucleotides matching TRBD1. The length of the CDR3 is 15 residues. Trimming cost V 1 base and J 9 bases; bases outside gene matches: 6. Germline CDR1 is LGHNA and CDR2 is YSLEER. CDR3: CASSQAGQGESEQFF. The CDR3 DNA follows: TGCGCCAGCAGCCAAGCAGGACAGGGGGAAAGTGAGCAGTTCTTC.

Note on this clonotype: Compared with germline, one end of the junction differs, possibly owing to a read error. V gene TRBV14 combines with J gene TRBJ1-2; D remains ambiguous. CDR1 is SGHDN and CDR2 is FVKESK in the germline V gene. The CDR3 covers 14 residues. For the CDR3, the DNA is TGTGCCAGCAGCAAAGACCCTTCAGGCTATGGCTACACCTTC. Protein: CASSKDPSGYGYTF.

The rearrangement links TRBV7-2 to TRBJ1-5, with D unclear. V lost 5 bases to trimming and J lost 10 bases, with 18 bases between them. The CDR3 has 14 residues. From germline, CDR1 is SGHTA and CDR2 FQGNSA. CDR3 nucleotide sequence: TGTGCCAGCAGCACATCTCACTCTCTCAGCCCCCAGCATTTT. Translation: CASSTSHSLSPQHF.

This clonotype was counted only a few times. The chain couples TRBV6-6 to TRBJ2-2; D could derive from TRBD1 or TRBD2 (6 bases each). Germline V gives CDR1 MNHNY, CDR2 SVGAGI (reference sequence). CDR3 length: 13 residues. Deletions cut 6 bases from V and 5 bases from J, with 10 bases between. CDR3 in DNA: TGTGCCAGCAGCCCGGGGGCGACCGGGGAGCTGTTTTTT. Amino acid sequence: CASSPGATGELFF.

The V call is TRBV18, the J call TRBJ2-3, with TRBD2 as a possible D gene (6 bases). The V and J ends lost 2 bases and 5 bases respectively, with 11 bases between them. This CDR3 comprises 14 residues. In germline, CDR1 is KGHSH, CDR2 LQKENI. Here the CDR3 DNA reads TGTGCCAGCTCACCATCGTCCGGGGGAGATACGCAGTATTTT. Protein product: CASSPSSGGDTQYF.

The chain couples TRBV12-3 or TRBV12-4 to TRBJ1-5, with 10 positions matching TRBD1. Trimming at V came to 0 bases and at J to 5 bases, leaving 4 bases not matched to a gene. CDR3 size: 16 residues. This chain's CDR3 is CASSLARQGAYQPQHF. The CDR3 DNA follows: TGTGCCAGCAGTTTAGCGCGACAGGGGGCCTATCAGCCCCAGCATTTT.

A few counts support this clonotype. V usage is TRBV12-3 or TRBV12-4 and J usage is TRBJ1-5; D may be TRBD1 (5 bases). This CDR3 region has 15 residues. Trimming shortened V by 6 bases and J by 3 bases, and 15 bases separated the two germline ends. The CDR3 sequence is CASRGPGGNNQPQHF. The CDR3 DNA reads TGTGCCAGCAGAGGCCCGGGGGGTAACAATCAGCCCCAGCATTTT.

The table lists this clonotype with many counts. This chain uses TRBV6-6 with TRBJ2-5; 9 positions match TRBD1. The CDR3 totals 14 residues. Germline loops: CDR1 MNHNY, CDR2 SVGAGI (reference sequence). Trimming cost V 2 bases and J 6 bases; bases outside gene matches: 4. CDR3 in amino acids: CASSYGQGRQTQYF. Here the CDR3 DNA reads TGTGCCAGCAGTTACGGACAGGGGAGGCAGACCCAGTACTTC.

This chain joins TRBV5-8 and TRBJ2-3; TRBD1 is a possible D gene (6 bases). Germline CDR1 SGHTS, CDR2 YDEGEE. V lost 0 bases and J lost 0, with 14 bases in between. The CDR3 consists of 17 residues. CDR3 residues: CASSLGGGRSSTDTQYF. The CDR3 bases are TGTGCCAGCAGCTTGGGAGGGGGAAGGAGTAGCACAGATACGCAGTATTTT.

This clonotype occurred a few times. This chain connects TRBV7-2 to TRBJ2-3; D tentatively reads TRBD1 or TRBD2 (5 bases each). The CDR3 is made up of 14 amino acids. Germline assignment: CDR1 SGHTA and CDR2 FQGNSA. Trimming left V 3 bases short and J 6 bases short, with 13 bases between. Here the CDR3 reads CASSFTGPGDTQYF. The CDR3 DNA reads TGTGCCAGCAGCTTTACGGGACCAGGGGATACGCAGTATTTT.

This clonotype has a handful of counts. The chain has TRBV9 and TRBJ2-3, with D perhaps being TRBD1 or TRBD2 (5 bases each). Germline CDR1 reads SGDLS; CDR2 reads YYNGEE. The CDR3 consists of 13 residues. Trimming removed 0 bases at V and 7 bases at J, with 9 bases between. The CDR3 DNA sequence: TGTGCCAGCAGCGTAGATCGGGGCCATACGCAGTATTTT. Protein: CASSVDRGHTQYF. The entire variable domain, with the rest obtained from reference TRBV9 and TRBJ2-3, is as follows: DSGVTQTPKHLITATGQRVTLRCSPRSGDLSVYWYQQSLDQGLQFLIQYYNGEERAKGNILERFSAQQFPDLHSELNLSSLELGDSALYFCASSVDRGHTQYFGPGTRLTVL.

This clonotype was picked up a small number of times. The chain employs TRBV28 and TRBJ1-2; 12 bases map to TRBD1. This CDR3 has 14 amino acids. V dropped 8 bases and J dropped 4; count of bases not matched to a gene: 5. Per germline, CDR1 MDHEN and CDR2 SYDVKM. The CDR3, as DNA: TGTGCCAGCCAAGGGACAGGGGGCCGCTATGGCTACACCTTC. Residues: CASQGTGGRYGYTF.

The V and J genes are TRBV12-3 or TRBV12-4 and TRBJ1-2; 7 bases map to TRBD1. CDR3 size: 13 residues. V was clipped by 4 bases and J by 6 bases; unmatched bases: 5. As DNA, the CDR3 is TGTGCCAGCAGTTGCGGGACAGCCCATGGCTACACCTTC. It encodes CASSCGTAHGYTF.

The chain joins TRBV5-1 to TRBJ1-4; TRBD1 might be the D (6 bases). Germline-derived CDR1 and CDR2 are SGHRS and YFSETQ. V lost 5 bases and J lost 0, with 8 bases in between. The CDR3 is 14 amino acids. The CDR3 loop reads CASRGTTTNEKLFF. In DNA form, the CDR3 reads TGCGCCAGCAGAGGGACAACAACTAATGAAAAACTGTTTTTT.

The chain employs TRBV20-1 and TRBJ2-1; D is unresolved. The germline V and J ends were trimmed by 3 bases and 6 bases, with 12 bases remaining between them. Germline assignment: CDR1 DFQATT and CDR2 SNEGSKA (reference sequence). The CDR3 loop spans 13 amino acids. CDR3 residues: CSARTPSGNEQFF. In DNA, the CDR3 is TGCAGTGCTAGGACTCCCTCGGGCAATGAGCAGTTCTTC.

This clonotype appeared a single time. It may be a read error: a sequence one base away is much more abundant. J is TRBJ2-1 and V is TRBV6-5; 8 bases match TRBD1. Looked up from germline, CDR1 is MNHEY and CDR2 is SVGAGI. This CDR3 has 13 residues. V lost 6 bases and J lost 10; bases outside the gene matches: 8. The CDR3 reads CASRGDRSGEQFF. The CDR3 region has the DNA TGTGCCAGCAGGGGGGACAGGTCGGGGGAGCAGTTCTTC.

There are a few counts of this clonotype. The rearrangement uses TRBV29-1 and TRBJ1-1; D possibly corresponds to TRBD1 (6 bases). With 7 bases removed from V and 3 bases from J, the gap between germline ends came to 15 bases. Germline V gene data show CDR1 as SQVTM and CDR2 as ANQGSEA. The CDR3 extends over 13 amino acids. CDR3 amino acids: CSATAGGYTEAFF. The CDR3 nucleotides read TGCAGCGCTACCGCGGGGGGCTACACTGAAGCTTTCTTT.